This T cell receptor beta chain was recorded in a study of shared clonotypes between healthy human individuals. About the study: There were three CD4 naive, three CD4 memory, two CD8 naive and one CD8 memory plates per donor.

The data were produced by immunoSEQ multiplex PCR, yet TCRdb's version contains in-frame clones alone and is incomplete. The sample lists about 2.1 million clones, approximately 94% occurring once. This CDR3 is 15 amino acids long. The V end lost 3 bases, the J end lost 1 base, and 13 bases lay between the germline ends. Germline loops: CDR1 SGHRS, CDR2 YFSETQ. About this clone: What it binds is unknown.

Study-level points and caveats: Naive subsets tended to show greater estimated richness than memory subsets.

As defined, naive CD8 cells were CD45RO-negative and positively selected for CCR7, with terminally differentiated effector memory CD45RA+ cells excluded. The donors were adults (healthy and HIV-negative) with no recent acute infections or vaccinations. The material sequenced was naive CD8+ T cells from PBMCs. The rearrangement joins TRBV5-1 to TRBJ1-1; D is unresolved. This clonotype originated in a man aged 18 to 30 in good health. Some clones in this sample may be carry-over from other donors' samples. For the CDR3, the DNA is TGCGCCAGCAGCTCGGATCCCTCCCCGAACACTGAAGCTTTCTTT. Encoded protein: CASSSDPSPNTEAFF.